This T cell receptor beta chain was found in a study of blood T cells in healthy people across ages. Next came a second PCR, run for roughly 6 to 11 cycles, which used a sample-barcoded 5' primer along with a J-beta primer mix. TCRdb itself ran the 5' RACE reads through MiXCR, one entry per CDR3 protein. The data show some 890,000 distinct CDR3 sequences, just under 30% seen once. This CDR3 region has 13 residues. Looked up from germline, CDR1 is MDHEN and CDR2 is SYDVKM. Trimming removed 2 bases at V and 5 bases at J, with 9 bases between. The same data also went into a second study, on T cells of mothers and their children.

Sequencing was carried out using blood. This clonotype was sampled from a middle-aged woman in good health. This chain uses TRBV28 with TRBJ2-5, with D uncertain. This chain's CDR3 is CASSLINGETQYF. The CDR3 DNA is TGTGCCAGCAGTTTAATAAACGGGGAGACCCAGTACTTC.